This TCR beta chain was found in a study of post-analysis software for immune sequencing data. Study-wide findings and caveats: A few TRBV segments (TRBV5-6, TRBV5-1 and TRBV20-1 among them) occurred more frequently in patients than in controls. The study found significantly lower normalized Chao1 diversity in multiple sclerosis patients than in controls.

The CDR3 consists of 15 residues. Germline V CDR1 and CDR2: MNHNS, SASEGT. The ends lost 7 bases at V and 11 bases at J; junction bases unmatched: 16. As regards this clonotype: Its specificity is unknown.

cDNA libraries of TCR beta carried unique molecular identifiers. Input amounts of 1 to 10 million T cells were used. These gave 500,000 or so cDNA molecules, so each molecule approximated one T cell. TCRdb independently ran MiXCR on the PCR reads; one entry per CDR3 protein. Of about 400,000 distinct CDR3 sequences listed, roughly 30% are singletons. The rearrangement uses TRBV6-1 and TRBJ1-1, with 10 bases lining up with TRBD1. Sequenced sample: blood. The origin of this receptor is a girl aged 5-17 years with multiple sclerosis. CDR3 in DNA: TGTGCCAGCACCTTAAATCCGGGACAGGGGTTATGGGCTTTCTTT. It encodes CASTLNPGQGLWAFF.